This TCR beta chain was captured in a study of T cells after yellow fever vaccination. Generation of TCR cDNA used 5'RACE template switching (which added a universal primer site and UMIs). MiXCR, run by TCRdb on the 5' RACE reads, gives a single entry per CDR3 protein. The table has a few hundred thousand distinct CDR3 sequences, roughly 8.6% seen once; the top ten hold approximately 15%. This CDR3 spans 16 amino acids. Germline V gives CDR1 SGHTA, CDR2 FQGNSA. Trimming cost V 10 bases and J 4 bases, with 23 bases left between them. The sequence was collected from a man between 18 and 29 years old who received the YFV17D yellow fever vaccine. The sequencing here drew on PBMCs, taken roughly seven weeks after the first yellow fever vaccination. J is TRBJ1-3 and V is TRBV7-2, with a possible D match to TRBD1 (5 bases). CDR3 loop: CATTAGRTQGGNTIYF. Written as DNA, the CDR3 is TGTGCCACCACTGCCGGTAGGACCCAGGGAGGAAACACCATATATTTT. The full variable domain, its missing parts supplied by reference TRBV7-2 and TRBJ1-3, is GAGVSQSPSNKVTEKGKDVELRCDPISGHTALYWYRQSLGQGLEFLIYFQGNSAPDKSGLPSDRFSAERTGGSVSTLTIQRTQQEDSAVYLCATTAGRTQGGNTIYFGEGSWLTVV.